Below are 29 T cell receptor beta chains sequenced from a single sample in a study of cytomegalovirus exposure and HLA in healthy donors. A multiplex PCR was run with 60 Vbeta primers and 13 Jbeta primers. The data were produced by immunoSEQ multiplex PCR, yet TCRdb's version contains in-frame clones alone and is incomplete. The sample lists 110,000 or so clones, around 72% occurring once. Sequenced sample: PBMCs. Receptor source: a man aged 30 to 39 in good health and CMV-seronegative.

The chain recombines TRBV10-3 with TRBJ1-2; 8 bases agree with TRBD1. The CDR3 covers 17 residues. The junction had 8 bases not matched to a gene; V was cut back by 0 bases and J by 2 bases. Germline V gene sequence: CDR1 ENHRY, CDR2 SYGVKD. In nucleotides, the CDR3 is TGTGCCATCAGTGAGTCGGGGCGGACAGGGCAGAACTATGGCTACACCTTC. Protein product: CAISESGRTGQNYGYTF.

The chain is built from TRBV29-1 and TRBJ2-7; TRBD2 aligns across 12 bases. Per the germline V gene, CDR1 is SQVTM and CDR2 is ANQGSEA. This CDR3 spans 17 amino acids. Trimming removed 3 bases from V and 0 bases from J; junction bases left unmatched: 9. As DNA, the CDR3 is TGCAGCGTTGAGTCGCCGGGACTAGCGGGCGTCTCCTACGAGCAGTACTTC. It yields the protein CSVESPGLAGVSYEQYF.

This clone was seen more than once but under ten times. The DNA of the CDR3 is TGTGCCAGAAGCTTGACGGACAGATCTTATGGCTACACCTTC. It yields the protein CARSLTDRSYGYTF. V usage is TRBV5-3 and J usage is TRBJ1-2, with TRBD1 as a possible D gene (6 bases). TRBV5-3 is filed as an ORF, its function uncertain. The CDR3 extends over 14 amino acids. The germline V and J ends were trimmed by 1 base and 5 bases, with 12 bases remaining between them.

This chain links TRBV14 with TRBJ2-3; 7 bases align to TRBD1. Trimming cost V 4 bases and J 2 bases; bases outside gene matches: 6. This CDR3 is 15 amino acids long. Germline V gene data show CDR1 as SGHDN and CDR2 as FVKESK. CDR3 DNA: TGTGCCAGCAGCCGGGGACAGCTTTCCACAGATACGCAGTATTTT. Its protein is CASSRGQLSTDTQYF.

V and J are TRBV19 and TRBJ2-6; TRBD1 aligns across 7 bases. Germline V gene data show CDR1 as LNHDA and CDR2 as SQIVND (reference sequence). V shed 3 bases and J 3 bases; nucleotides not matched to a gene: 5. This CDR3 has 16 amino acids. The CDR3 here is CASSMGTGVGANVLTF. Here the CDR3 DNA reads TGTGCCAGTAGTATGGGAACAGGGGTTGGGGCCAACGTCCTGACTTTC.

This clone was detected only a few times. V is TRBV4-1 and J is TRBJ1-1; 7 positions match TRBD1. Trimming took 4 bases from V and 4 from J; bases not matched to a gene: 6. From germline, CDR1 is MGHRA and CDR2 YSYEKL. This CDR3 region has 14 residues. CDR3 in DNA: TGCGCCAGCAGCCCACAGGCAGGGGGCACTGAAGCTTTCTTT. Residues: CASSPQAGGTEAFF.

This chain joins TRBV5-4 and TRBJ2-7; 7 positions agree with TRBD1. Per the germline V gene, CDR1 is SGHNT and CDR2 is YYREEE (reference sequence). The CDR3 runs to 16 residues. V shed 6 bases, J shed 2 bases, and the junction held 14 bases outside the gene matches. The CDR3 here is CASTQRGTGVTYEQYF. CDR3 DNA: TGTGCCAGCACTCAGAGGGGAACAGGGGTAACCTACGAGCAGTACTTC.

This clone was seen once. The V and J genes are TRBV2 and TRBJ1-5, with a weak D call TRBD1 (5 bases). Germline CDR1 SNHLY, CDR2 FYNNEI. V gave up 7 bases and J gave up 7 bases, with 14 bases separating them. The CDR3 has 13 residues. In nucleotides, the CDR3 is TGTGCCAGCATGGTAGGGGTATACCAGCCCCAGCATTTT. It codes for CASMVGVYQPQHF.

The V and J genes are TRBV18 and TRBJ2-3; the match to TRBD2 covers 10 bases. CDR1 and CDR2 (germline): KGHSH, LQKENI. This CDR3 is 16 amino acids long. V trimming: 2 bases; J trimming: 4 bases; junction bases outside the gene matches: 6. The CDR3 sequence is CASSPVLAGASDTQYF. Here the CDR3 DNA reads TGTGCCAGCTCACCAGTCCTAGCGGGAGCGTCAGATACGCAGTATTTT.

V usage is TRBV2 and J usage is TRBJ2-7; TRBD1 might be the D (7 bases). This CDR3 comprises 17 residues. Germline CDR1 and CDR2: SNHLY and FYNNEI. The V gene lost 0 bases and the J gene lost 2 bases, with 17 bases spanning the gap. The CDR3 reads CASSEAPAGQPTYEQYF. The CDR3 DNA follows: TGTGCCAGCAGTGAAGCGCCTGCGGGACAGCCAACCTACGAGCAGTACTTC.

This clone came up once. The chain carries TRBV28 and TRBJ2-1; possible D gene TRBD1, 5 bases. Trimming cost V 4 bases and J 1 base, with 20 bases left between them. The CDR3 has 18 residues. Germline CDR1 and CDR2: MDHEN and SYDVKM. The CDR3 DNA follows: TGTGCCAGCAGTTCCTCGATCTTAGGGGCTACGTCCTACAATGAGCAGTTCTTC. Amino acids: CASSSSILGATSYNEQFF.

The genes are TRBV11-2 and TRBJ2-7, with a possible D match to TRBD2 (5 bases). The CDR3 has 14 residues. Trimming took 5 bases from V and 6 from J, leaving 17 bases between them. Germline loops: CDR1 SGHAT, CDR2 FQNNGV. CDR3 loop: CASSPGGPVGEQYF. As DNA, the CDR3 is TGTGCCAGCAGCCCCGGCGGGCCCGTGGGCGAGCAGTACTTC.

The rearrangement uses TRBV5-1 and TRBJ2-1, with TRBD2 as a possible D gene (5 bases). From germline, CDR1 is SGHRS and CDR2 YFSETQ. CDR3 length: 15 residues. V shed 0 bases and J shed 2 bases, with 9 bases lying between them. The CDR3 DNA is TGCGCCAGCAGCTTGGTGAGGGAGCCCTACAATGAGCAGTTCTTC. Amino acids: CASSLVREPYNEQFF. Together with reference TRBV5-1 and TRBJ2-1, the CDR3 gives the full variable domain: KAGVTQTPRYLIKTRGQQVTLSCSPISGHRSVSWYQQTPGQGLQFLFEYFSETQRNKGNFPGRFSGRQFSNSRSEMNVSTLELGDSALYLCASSLVREPYNEQFFGPGTRLTVL.

The J gene is TRBJ2-5, the V gene TRBV11-2; D may be TRBD1 (6 bases). This CDR3 spans 13 amino acids. The V end was cut by 6 bases, the J end by 4 bases, with 12 bases between. The germline CDR1 and CDR2 sequences are SGHAT and FQNNGV. In nucleotides, the CDR3 is TGTGCCAGCAGTACAGACAGGCTAGAGACCCAGTACTTC. This encodes CASSTDRLETQYF.

The chain couples TRBV2 to TRBJ2-5, with D perhaps matching TRBD1 (6 bases). This CDR3 is 13 amino acids long. The germline V and J ends were trimmed by 5 bases and 2 bases, with 9 bases remaining between them. Germline V gene sequence: CDR1 SNHLY, CDR2 FYNNEI. The CDR3 DNA reads TGTGCCAGCAGTTGGACAGAGCAAGAGACCCAGTACTTC. Its translation is CASSWTEQETQYF.

The table lists this clone with a few counts. CDR3 nucleotides: TGTGCCAGCAGTTTAATTCTGGCGGGCACTGAAGCTTTCTTT. Protein: CASSLILAGTEAFF. The J gene is TRBJ1-1, the V gene TRBV28; D gene ambiguous. V was shortened by 2 bases and J by 4 bases, with 11 bases between the two germline ends. The CDR3 totals 14 residues. The germline gives CDR1 MDHEN, CDR2 SYDVKM.

This sequence joins TRBV30 and TRBJ2-5; 7 bases align to TRBD1. The CDR3 covers 15 residues. CDR1 and CDR2 from the germline V gene are GTSNPN and SVGIG (reference sequence). V lost 0 bases to trimming and J lost 1 base; unmatched junction nucleotides: 5. Here the CDR3 DNA reads TGTGCCTGGAGTGTACGGAGGACAGGCCAAGAGACCCAGTACTTC. Translated: CAWSVRRTGQETQYF.

The chain couples TRBV2 to TRBJ1-2, with D possibly matching TRBD1 (5 bases). The V end lost 1 base, the J end lost 4 bases, and 10 bases lay between the germline ends. Germline V CDR1 and CDR2: SNHLY, FYNNEI. This CDR3 region has 14 residues. CDR3 sequence (DNA): TGTGCCAGCAGTGAAGAGGGGCTGGGCTATGGCTACACCTTC. As protein: CASSEEGLGYGYTF.

The V and J genes are TRBV12-5 and TRBJ2-2, with a tentative D call TRBD2 (6 bases). Germline CDR1 reads LGHNT; CDR2 reads FRNRAP. V lost 8 bases to trimming and J lost 1 base, with 11 bases between them. This CDR3 has 14 residues. The CDR3 here is CASRWEVNTGELFF. The DNA of the CDR3 is TGTGCTAGTAGATGGGAGGTGAACACCGGGGAGCTGTTTTTT.

V and J are TRBV5-4 and TRBJ1-2; 9 bases agree with TRBD1. There are 16 residues in the CDR3. V lost 4 bases, J lost 0 bases, and 7 bases stayed unmatched. From germline, CDR1 is SGHNT and CDR2 YYREEE (reference sequence). DNA for the CDR3: TGTGCCAGCAGCCCAACAGGGGGCCGAGCTAACTATGGCTACACCTTC. Translating it yields CASSPTGGRANYGYTF. Full variable domain (missing parts from reference TRBV5-4 and TRBJ1-2): ETGVTQSPTHLIKTRGQQVTLRCSSQSGHNTVSWYQQALGQGPQFIFQYYREEENGRGNFPPRFSGLQFPNYSSELNVNALELDDSALYLCASSPTGGRANYGYTFGSGTRLTVV.

This chain links TRBV5-1 with TRBJ2-7; 9 nucleotides match TRBD2. The CDR3 sequence is 16 residues long. Losses at the gene ends were 3 bases for V and 2 bases for J; bases not matched to a gene: 9. The germline V gene encodes CDR1 SGHRS and CDR2 YFSETQ. CDR3 residues: CASSSLPGGRAYEQYF. DNA of the CDR3: TGCGCCAGCAGCTCTCTTCCGGGCGGGAGGGCCTACGAGCAGTACTTC.

The CDR3 sequence: CASSVSGIRDNEQFF. CDR3 bases: TGTGCCAGCAGCGTTAGCGGGATCAGGGACAATGAGCAGTTCTTC. V usage is TRBV7-3 and J usage is TRBJ2-1; 8 bases map to TRBD2. With 5 bases clipped from V and 5 bases from J, the junction kept 8 bases outside the gene matches. CDR1 is SGHTA and CDR2 is FQGTGA in the germline V gene. CDR3 length equals 15 residues.

This clone was detected only a few times. This chain connects TRBV7-9 to TRBJ2-5; D is possibly TRBD2 (5 bases). Germline CDR1 SEHNR, CDR2 FQNEAQ (reference sequence). The CDR3 runs 16 residues. V lost 5 bases and J 2 bases, leaving 18 bases between the germline ends. CDR3 nucleotide sequence: TGTGCCAGCAGCCCTAGTAGTAAGCGGAGTCAAGAGACCCAGTACTTC. Protein: CASSPSSKRSQETQYF.

The genes are TRBV30 and TRBJ1-5; maybe TRBD1 (6 bases). The V gene lost 0 bases and the J gene lost 5 bases, with 8 bases spanning the gap. Germline V gene lookup returns CDR1 GTSNPN and CDR2 SVGIG (reference sequence). CDR3 size: 13 residues. In DNA form, the CDR3 reads TGTGCCTGGAGTGTCAGGGGAGATCAGCCCCAGCATTTT. Translation: CAWSVRGDQPQHF.

The chain couples TRBV7-2 to TRBJ2-7; a weak D match, TRBD1 (6 bases). CDR3 length: 15 residues. V shed 0 bases and J shed 5 bases, with 14 bases lying between them. CDR1 is SGHTA, CDR2 FQGNSA, per germline. The CDR3 loop is CASSLAWQGSDEQYF. Written as DNA, the CDR3 is TGTGCCAGCAGCTTAGCTTGGCAGGGGTCGGACGAGCAGTACTTC.

The chain carries TRBV7-2 and TRBJ2-2, with D maybe TRBD2 (5 bases). CDR3 length: 14 residues. V was trimmed by 3 bases and J by 5 bases, leaving 10 bases between them. Germline V CDR1 and CDR2: SGHTA, FQGNSA. In DNA, the CDR3 is TGTGCCAGCAGCTTCCGGACTGGGACCGGGGAGCTGTTTTTT. Residues: CASSFRTGTGELFF.

To note about this clone: The germline gene is not matched at one end of the junction; a read error may be the cause. The rearrangement joins TRBV7-7 to TRBJ2-2; 8 bases line up with TRBD1. Germline CDR1 is SSHAT and CDR2 is FNYEAQ (reference sequence). This CDR3 is built from 14 residues. The CDR3 DNA follows: TGTGCCAGCAGCAAGGACAGGGACACCGGGGAGCTGGTTTTT. Its translation: CASSKDRDTGELVF.

The gene calls are TRBV9 and TRBJ1-2; TRBD1 is a possible D gene (5 bases). Trimming took 1 base from V and 7 from J, leaving 17 bases between them. Germline V CDR1 and CDR2: SGDLS, YYNGEE. This CDR3 region has 15 residues. In DNA, the CDR3 is TGTGCCAGCAGCGTACGTACAGGAGTAAGCAGTGGCTACACCTTC. It codes for CASSVRTGVSSGYTF. Drawing the rest from reference TRBV9 and TRBJ1-2, the complete variable domain is DSGVTQTPKHLITATGQRVTLRCSPRSGDLSVYWYQQSLDQGLQFLIQYYNGEERAKGNILERFSAQQFPDLHSELNLSSLELGDSALYFCASSVRTGVSSGYTFGSGTRLTVV.

The CDR3 DNA reads as TGTGCCAGCAGCTTAGAGAGGGGGGGCAGTTTCTACGAGCAGTACTTC. Its translation: CASSLERGGSFYEQYF. The chain combines TRBV7-8 with TRBJ2-7, with D perhaps TRBD2 (7 bases). The CDR3 sequence is 16 residues long. From germline, CDR1 is SGHVS and CDR2 FQNEAQ. V lost 1 base to trimming and J lost 3 bases, with 16 bases between them.